The 13 T cell receptor beta chains reported below all come from one sample, sequenced in a study of early T cells in non-severe SARS-CoV-2 infection. MiXCR, run by TCRdb on the 5' RACE reads, gives a single entry per CDR3 protein. The table shows approximately 71,000 distinct CDR3 sequences, with roughly 13% occurring only once. Sequenced material: whole blood. All receptors come from an adult who was a healthcare worker with PCR-confirmed SARS-CoV-2 infection or an uninfected control (not recorded which).

This clonotype came up many times. The chain has TRBV29-1 and TRBJ2-5, with 10 bases matching TRBD2. Germline lookup yields CDR1 SQVTM and CDR2 ANQGSEA. CDR3 length equals 14 residues. J was trimmed by 5 bases and V by 6 bases; bases with no gene match: 9. The CDR3 region is CSVDTSGAWETQYF. The CDR3 coding sequence is TGCAGCGTCGATACTAGCGGGGCTTGGGAGACCCAGTACTTC. Based on the CDR3 plus reference TRBV29-1 and TRBJ2-5, the full variable domain is SAVISQKPSRDICQRGTSLTIQCQVDSQVTMMFWYRQQPGQSLTLIATANQGSEATYESGFVIDKFPISRPNLTFSTLTVSNMSPEDSSIYLCSVDTSGAWETQYFGPGTRLLVL.

A few counts support this clonotype. This rearrangement joins TRBV12-3 or TRBV12-4 to TRBJ2-1, with TRBD2 matching over 9 bases. The V gene end was trimmed by 4 bases and the J gene end by 1 base; junction bases not matched to a gene: 2. CDR3 length: 15 amino acids. The chain's CDR3 is CASSSSGGSYNEQFF. CDR3 DNA: TGTGCCAGCAGTTCAAGCGGGGGGTCCTACAATGAGCAGTTCTTC.

A few counts support this clonotype. The rearrangement joins TRBV6-5 to TRBJ2-2, with D unresolved. In germline, CDR1 is MNHEY, CDR2 SVGAGI. V was pared by 3 bases and J by 5 bases, with 7 bases between. The CDR3 is 13 residues long. The DNA of the CDR3 is TGTGCCAGCAGTTATTATGGGACCGGGGAGCTGTTTTTT. It translates to CASSYYGTGELFF.

This clonotype turned up a few times. This CDR3 reads CASSYGQLRYYGYTF. CDR3 coding DNA: TGTGCCAGCAGTTACGGTCAGCTCAGATACTATGGCTACACCTTC. V and J are TRBV6-2 or TRBV6-3 and TRBJ1-2; no clear D. The CDR3 covers 15 residues. The germline gives CDR1 MNHEY, CDR2 SVGEGT. Trimming took 2 bases from V and 3 from J, leaving 13 bases between them.

This clonotype occurred many times. The chain recombines TRBV7-2 with TRBJ1-1; 8 bases map to TRBD1. The CDR3 has 18 residues. Germline lookup yields CDR1 SGHTA and CDR2 FQGNSA. The ends lost 3 bases at V and 1 base at J; junction bases unmatched: 13. This CDR3 is CASSFMFRGRRENTEAFF. DNA of the CDR3: TGTGCCAGCAGCTTTATGTTCAGGGGGCGACGGGAGAACACTGAAGCTTTCTTT.

CDR3 sequence: CSVETSADTQYF. Here the CDR3 DNA reads TGCAGCGTTGAAACTTCGGCAGATACGCAGTATTTT. This rearrangement joins TRBV29-1 to TRBJ2-3, with unresolved D. Germline assignment: CDR1 SQVTM and CDR2 ANQGSEA. CDR3 length equals 12 residues. Trimming took off 2 bases at V and 4 bases at J, with 7 bases between the two ends.

This clonotype was picked up many times. This chain joins TRBV14 and TRBJ1-1; no clear D. V was cut by 0 bases and J by 7 bases, with 6 bases left in between. This CDR3 spans 12 amino acids. Looked up from germline, CDR1 is SGHDN and CDR2 is FVKESK. The CDR3: CASSQDQVEAFF. CDR3 coding DNA: TGTGCCAGCAGCCAAGATCAGGTTGAAGCTTTCTTT.

This chain links TRBV28 with TRBJ2-3; D is unclear. V lost 8 bases and J lost 2, with 8 bases in between. Germline loops: CDR1 MDHEN, CDR2 SYDVKM. The CDR3 runs to 12 residues. The CDR3 coding sequence is TGTGCCAGCCGCAACCCCACAGATACGCAGTATTTT. Amino acids: CASRNPTDTQYF.

At least ten counts were recorded for this clonotype. CDR3 nucleotide sequence: TGTGCCAGCAGCTTTCCGACAGGGGGAGGCACTGAAGCTTTCTTT. Translation gives CASSFPTGGGTEAFF. The rearrangement joins TRBV11-2 to TRBJ1-1; 9 nucleotides agree with TRBD1. The CDR3 is 15 residues long. The V gene end was trimmed by 3 bases and the J gene end by 4 bases; junction bases not matched to a gene: 6. Germline CDR1 reads SGHAT; CDR2 reads FQNNGV. The whole variable domain, filled in from reference TRBV11-2 and TRBJ1-1, reads EAGVAQSPRYKIIEKRQSVAFWCNPISGHATLYWYQQILGQGPKLLIQFQNNGVVDDSQLPKDRFSAERLKGVDSTLKIQPAKLEDSAVYLCASSFPTGGGTEAFFGQGTRLTVV.

In its sample, this clonotype was seen a few times. This rearrangement joins TRBV2 to TRBJ2-3; 9 bases are shared with TRBD1. V was clipped by 8 bases and J by 2 bases; unmatched bases: 8. The germline V gene has CDR1 SNHLY and CDR2 FYNNEI. The CDR3 is 15 amino acids. The CDR3: CASPPGQGFTDTQYF. Written as DNA, the CDR3 is TGTGCCAGCCCTCCGGGACAGGGATTCACAGATACGCAGTATTTT.

There are many counts of this clonotype. The chain joins TRBV6-4 to TRBJ2-3; 9 bases match TRBD2. The CDR3 is made up of 15 amino acids. Trimming at V came to 8 bases and at J to 4 bases, leaving 10 bases not matched to a gene. Germline values: CDR1 MRHNA, CDR2 SNTAGT. The CDR3 DNA follows: TGTGCCAGCGGTGCGGGGGGGCAGGGGCCAGATACGCAGTATTTT. It is translated as CASGAGGQGPDTQYF.

Comment on this clonotype: This may be a read error, as it is one base from a much larger clone. Because the CDR3 is missing its conserved closing phenylalanine or tryptophan, this is likely a read error. The chain's CDR3 is CASGAGQINTEAFI. CDR3 sequence (DNA): TGCGCCAGCGGGGCAGGGCAGATTAACACTGAAGCTTTCATT. The chain couples TRBV5-1 to TRBJ1-1, with D possibly being TRBD1 (5 bases). The length of the CDR3 is 14 residues. The ends were cut back, 7 bases at V and 2 bases at J, with 15 bases in the middle. The germline CDR1 and CDR2 sequences are SGHRS and YFSETQ.

This clonotype was seen repeatedly, ten times or more. J is TRBJ2-1 and V is TRBV7-8; 7 bases fit TRBD1. V lost 8 bases, J lost 0 bases, and 7 bases stayed unmatched. Germline V lookup: CDR1 SGHVS, CDR2 FQNEAQ. The CDR3 is made up of 15 amino acids. CDR3 nucleotides: TGTGCCAGCGGATCCGGGACAGCCTCCTACAATGAGCAGTTCTTC. It yields the protein CASGSGTASYNEQFF. Filled out from reference TRBV7-8 and TRBJ2-1, the complete variable domain reads GAGVSQSPRYKVAKRGQDVALRCDPISGHVSLFWYQQALGQGPEFLTYFQNEAQLDKSGLPSDRFFAERPEGSVSTLKIQRTQQEDSAVYLCASGSGTASYNEQFFGPGTRLTVL.